A single sample gave rise to the 8 T cell receptor beta chains below, sequenced in a study of naive and memory T cell subsets. The beta constant-region primer was an equimolar mix of two oligonucleotides covering TRBC1 and TRBC2. TCRdb re-analysed the UMI-ligation and nested PCR reads in MiXCR, keeping a single row per CDR3 protein. Of 130,000 to 150,000 distinct CDR3 sequences listed, about 18% are singletons. Sequenced input: naive CD4+ T cells from blood. The receptors derive from a human donor in good health.

This clonotype was recorded once. The rearrangement links TRBV6-2 or TRBV6-3 to TRBJ2-1, with 10 bases that match TRBD2. The V and J ends lost 8 bases and 6 bases, in that order; junction bases with no gene match: 7. The CDR3 has 14 residues. Per germline, CDR1 MNHEY and CDR2 SVGEGT. DNA of the CDR3: TGTGCCAGCTCCAGCGGGAGGGCCGTCAATGAGCAGTTCTTC. Its protein is CASSSGRAVNEQFF.

The rearrangement uses TRBV6-1 and TRBJ2-3; D tentatively fits TRBD1 or TRBD2 (5 bases each). The germline V gene encodes CDR1 MNHNS and CDR2 SASEGT. This CDR3 is 15 amino acids long. Trimming took 8 bases from V and 0 from J, leaving 15 bases between them. CDR3 in DNA: TGTGCCAGCGGGGGAGAGGGAGTTAGCACAGATACGCAGTATTTT. Protein sequence: CASGGEGVSTDTQYF.

In its sample, this clonotype was seen a few times. The V gene is TRBV5-1, the J gene TRBJ1-4; possible D gene TRBD1, 5 bases. This CDR3 spans 14 amino acids. The germline CDR1 and CDR2 sequences are SGHRS and YFSETQ. Trimming left V 4 bases short and J 9 bases short, with 16 bases between. The CDR3 DNA is TGCGCCAGCAGCATAACTGAGGGGAGGCAAAAACTGTTTTTT. Translation gives CASSITEGRQKLFF.

The V and J genes are TRBV6-2 or TRBV6-3 and TRBJ1-1, with TRBD1 matching over 7 bases. Looked up from germline, CDR1 is MNHEY and CDR2 is SVGEGT. The ends lost 6 bases at V and 1 base at J; junction bases unmatched: 11. The CDR3 has 16 residues. The CDR3 DNA reads TGTGCCAGCAGACGAAGCCCGGGACAGCCGAACACTGAAGCTTTCTTT. Translation gives CASRRSPGQPNTEAFF.

This clonotype was counted ten times or more. The J gene is TRBJ2-5, the V gene TRBV15, with D unresolved. Trimming took 0 bases from V and 5 from J, leaving 13 bases between them. This CDR3 is built from 15 residues. Germline CDR1 LNHNV, CDR2 YYDKDF (reference sequence). CDR3: CATSRDKSPGETQYF. CDR3 sequence (DNA): TGTGCCACCAGCAGAGATAAGAGTCCCGGGGAGACCCAGTACTTC.

The rearrangement links TRBV27 to TRBJ1-5; TRBD1 agrees at 11 bases. The CDR3 totals 16 residues. Germline CDR1 reads MNHEY; CDR2 reads SMNVEV (reference sequence). V gave up 3 bases and J gave up 5 bases; unmatched junction bases: 6. For the CDR3, the DNA is TGTGCCAGCAGTTTTGTTGGACAGGGGGCTTATCAGCCCCAGCATTTT. This sequence encodes CASSFVGQGAYQPQHF.

This clonotype was seen a handful of times. V gene TRBV27 combines with J gene TRBJ2-1; D not resolved. This CDR3 has 11 amino acids. Germline lookup yields CDR1 MNHEY and CDR2 SMNVEV (reference sequence). Deletions cut 5 bases from V and 8 bases from J, with 7 bases between. In DNA form, the CDR3 reads TGTGCCAGCAGTCCCCCCTATGAGCAGTTCTTC. It specifies CASSPPYEQFF.

The chain uses TRBV20-1 and TRBJ2-2; 11 nucleotides line up with TRBD2. The J segment lost 0 bases and the V segment lost 0 bases, leaving 6 bases of the junction unmatched. This CDR3 region has 18 residues. The germline CDR1 and CDR2 sequences are DFQATT and SNEGSKA (reference sequence). CDR3 protein: CSARDVKTSGTNTGELFF. CDR3 coding DNA: TGCAGTGCTAGAGATGTCAAGACTAGCGGGACGAACACCGGGGAGCTGTTTTTT.